Described below is a single TCR beta chain sequence and its context. Its cognate antigen is unknown. At one boundary the junction diverges from the germline segment, which might be a read error. Sequencing was performed with immunoSEQ multiplex PCR; in TCRdb, only in-frame clones are kept and a portion is missing. The table shows fewer than 10,000 clones, with 55% to 75% occurring only once. The data derive from a study of graft-versus-host responses after intestinal transplantation. About the study: Grafts that recipients had were multivisceral, liver-intestinal, or isolated intestinal transplants. Each patient got anti-thymocyte globulin induction, then tacrolimus and steroids for around 3 years.

Study-wide points: Recipient marrow contained GvH clones, some of which appeared first in ileum or blood. There was an association between peak levels of circulating GvH clones and early post-transplant HvG declines.

Both intraepithelial and lamina propria lymphocytes were released by processing graft tissue. CDR3 length equals 14 residues. Germline values: CDR1 LNHDA, CDR2 SQIVND (reference sequence). The chain carries TRBV19 and TRBJ2-2, with D perhaps given as TRBD1 or TRBD2 (5 bases each). Sequenced material: ileum tissue, taken 450 to 460 days after transplant. The sequence was collected from a human patient who received an intestinal transplant, so some T cells may come from the graft donor. CDR3 nucleotides: TGTGCCAGTAGTATGACTCAGAACACCGGGGCGCTGTTTTTT. This gives the protein CASSMTQNTGALFF.